The clone carrying this TCR beta chain was observed a single time. PCR amplification relied on 60 Vbeta primers (plus 13 Jbeta primers). Clones were read by immunoSEQ multiplex PCR, and TCRdb kept only the in-frame ones, dropping some. Among approximately 97,000 clones, 81% were seen once, and the ten largest hold 4.5% to 5.5%. The sample comes from a study of cytomegalovirus exposure and HLA in healthy donors. Background on the study: Researchers previously reported finding 90 million to 130 million unique TCR beta sequences from around 200 million T cells.

The germline gives CDR1 SGDLS, CDR2 YYNGEE. CDR3 length equals 15 residues. J was trimmed by 3 bases and V by 0 bases; bases with no gene match: 4. The chain is built from TRBV9 and TRBJ2-7, with 9 bases identical to TRBD2. Material for sequencing was PBMCs. This clonotype originated in a man aged 35 to 55 in good health and CMV-seropositive. This CDR3 reads CASSVGSGGYYEQYF. CDR3 DNA sequence: TGTGCCAGCAGCGTAGGTAGCGGGGGCTACTACGAGCAGTACTTC.